This T cell receptor beta chain is drawn from a study of cytomegalovirus exposure and HLA in healthy donors. Study context: The 130 or so validation repertoires and the approximately 630 first-cohort repertoires shared a platform, a later analysis reported.

Germline V gives CDR1 MNHEY, CDR2 SMNVEV (reference sequence). V was pared by 1 base and J by 3 bases, with 9 bases between. The CDR3 has 14 amino acids. As for this clone: Its antigen remains unknown.

Sequencing used immunoSEQ multiplex PCR; TCRdb keeps in-frame clones, though not all of them. This table has 45,000 to 65,000 clones, roughly 93% appearing once. Study-wide results and limits: Per published reports, the classifier diagnosed cytomegalovirus status with high specificity and sensitivity. TCR beta chains numbering approximately 150 were designated cytomegalovirus-associated.

The chain combines TRBV27 with TRBJ1-2; D not certain. This TCR was sampled from a woman between 18 and 29 years old in good health and CMV-seropositive. The material sequenced was PBMCs. CDR3 amino acids: CASSLLPGYYGYTF. The DNA for the CDR3 is TGTGCCAGCAGTTTATTGCCAGGCTACTATGGCTACACCTTC.